The T cell receptor (beta chain) under discussion was sequenced for a study of blood T cell repertoires in COVID-19. Profiled with immunoSEQ multiplex PCR; TCRdb holds only in-frame clones, not every one. This sample carries about 81,000 clones, about 88% of them seen once, and the ten largest clones take more than 10%. From germline, CDR1 is ENHRY and CDR2 SYGVKD. This CDR3 comprises 15 residues. V gave up 3 bases and J gave up 0 bases, with 11 bases separating them. The rearrangement links TRBV10-3 to TRBJ1-1, with D tentatively TRBD1 (5 bases). This clonotype was sampled from a man aged 65 to 85 with active or convalescent COVID-19. The sample taken for sequencing was peripheral blood. The CDR3 is CAISDRAQMNTEAFF. DNA of the CDR3: TGTGCCATCAGTGACAGGGCACAAATGAACACTGAAGCTTTCTTT.